The 6 T cell receptor beta chains listed next were all sequenced from one sample in a study of blood T cell repertoires in COVID-19. Generated by immunoSEQ multiplex PCR, the TCRdb table keeps only in-frame clones and is missing some. The profile shows under 65,000 clones, 70% to 85% of them singletons. Sequenced: peripheral blood. The receptors were sampled from a woman aged 60 to 75 with acute or convalescent COVID-19.

This clone appeared a single time. The genes are TRBV7-8 and TRBJ1-2; possible D gene TRBD1, 5 bases. Trimming pared 5 bases from V and 8 bases from J, leaving 12 bases between. Germline V CDR1 and CDR2: SGHVS, FQNEAQ. The CDR3 runs 12 residues. The CDR3 loop is CASSPGRAGYTF. As DNA, the CDR3 is TGTGCCAGCAGCCCAGGGAGGGCCGGCTACACCTTC.

Note on this clone: The junction and the germline gene differ at one end; a read error may be behind it. The chain uses TRBV6-5 and TRBJ1-5; D is unclear. Germline CDR1 reads MNHEY; CDR2 reads SVGAGI. The CDR3 totals 11 residues. DNA of the CDR3: TGTGCCAGCAGCCAGAATCGGCCCCAGCATTTT. Its protein is CASSQNRPQHF.

The chain joins TRBV7-8 to TRBJ2-7; no reliable D call. Germline CDR1 and CDR2: SGHVS and FQNEAQ. The CDR3 is 11 residues long. Trimming removed 5 bases at V and 10 bases at J, with 12 bases between. The CDR3 nucleotides are TGTGCCAGCAGCCACTCCACGAACCAGTACTTC. This codes for CASSHSTNQYF.

V usage is TRBV15 and J usage is TRBJ1-1; TRBD1 matches 9 bases. Looked up from germline, CDR1 is LNHNV and CDR2 is YYDKDF (reference sequence). The CDR3 has 14 amino acids. V shed 5 bases, J shed 5 bases, and the junction held 6 bases outside the gene matches. The CDR3 reads CATSLTGQGTEAFF. The CDR3 DNA reads as TGTGCCACCAGCTTAACGGGACAGGGAACTGAAGCTTTCTTT.

The rearrangement links TRBV18 to TRBJ2-2; D is uncertain. Germline V lookup: CDR1 KGHSH, CDR2 LQKENI. CDR3 length: 12 residues. Trimming pared 2 bases from V and 6 bases from J, leaving 4 bases between. The DNA of the CDR3 is TGTGCCAGCTCACCAAGCCCCGGGGAGCTGTTTTTT. Residues: CASSPSPGELFF.

V gene TRBV18 combines with J gene TRBJ1-1; perhaps TRBD1 as D (6 bases). Per germline, CDR1 KGHSH and CDR2 LQKENI. The CDR3 is 16 residues long. The ends were cut back, 1 base at V and 2 bases at J, with 14 bases in the middle. The CDR3 DNA is TGTGCCAGCTCACCACGGCCAGGGACATCAAACACTGAAGCTTTCTTT. Its protein is CASSPRPGTSNTEAFF.